The 4 T cell receptor beta chains below come from one sample, sequenced in a study of cytomegalovirus exposure and HLA in healthy donors. With 60 Vbeta and 13 Jbeta primers, the PCR was carried out. The method was immunoSEQ multiplex PCR; TCRdb's version includes in-frame clones alone and lacks a portion of them. The sample includes some 76,000 clones. Sequencing was done on a sample of PBMCs. Receptors originate from a boy aged 5 to 17 in good health and CMV-seronegative.

The rearrangement links TRBV28 to TRBJ1-2, with D perhaps TRBD1 (6 bases). V lost 6 bases to trimming and J lost 4 bases, with 12 bases between them. Germline CDR1 and CDR2: MDHEN and SYDVKM. CDR3 length: 13 amino acids. CDR3 nucleotides: TGTGCCAGCAGCTGGACAGAGGGCTATGGCTACACCTTC. It is translated as CASSWTEGYGYTF.

The rearrangement joins TRBV6-1 to TRBJ1-5; D ambiguous. Trimming cost V 0 bases and J 9 bases, with 18 bases left between them. Looked up from germline, CDR1 is MNHNS and CDR2 is SASEGT. The CDR3 has 16 residues. CDR3 DNA sequence: TGTGCCAGCAGTGAAGCTTCGGGTAACGGCATAATGCCCCAGCATTTT. As protein: CASSEASGNGIMPQHF.

CDR3 DNA: TGCGCCAGCAGCCAAGATCGGAGACAGGGGCTGAGGCGGAGCGAGCAGTACTTC. It specifies CASSQDRRQGLRRSEQYF. The chain uses TRBV4-1 and TRBJ2-7; TRBD1 aligns across 8 bases. The ends lost 0 bases at V and 6 bases at J; junction bases unmatched: 16. The CDR3 has 18 amino acids. Per the germline V gene, CDR1 is MGHRA and CDR2 is YSYEKL.

This sequence joins TRBV30 and TRBJ1-3; a weak D match, TRBD1 (5 bases). Germline values: CDR1 GTSNPN, CDR2 SVGIG (reference sequence). This CDR3 has 16 residues. Trimming took off 0 bases at V and 4 bases at J, with 16 bases between the two ends. CDR3 nucleotide sequence: TGTGCCTGGAGTGTACGTCCGGCAGGGCCCGGAAACACCATATATTTT. It translates to CAWSVRPAGPGNTIYF.